Below are 27 T cell receptor beta chains sequenced from a single sample in a study of tumor-infiltrating lymphocytes in primary liver carcinoma. The source of the blood RNA was unsorted whole blood, and germline DNA was extracted as well. Making TCR beta cDNA involved approximately 480 ng total RNA and a constant-region primer. Sequencing libraries for TCR beta derived from three nested multiplex PCR rounds that used slightly modified ARM-PCR. Amplification in the first two PCR rounds was performed using TRBV1-TRBV30 forward primers and a C-beta reverse primer for roughly 9 cycles each. TCRdb reanalysed the multiplex PCR reads using MiXCR and keeps one entry per CDR3 protein. The table includes approximately 310,000 distinct CDR3 sequences, less than 75% detected once. Sequenced input: peripheral blood. All receptors come from a man between 40 and 49 years old with primary liver carcinoma and hepatitis B virus infection.

This clonotype appeared once. The chain links TRBV11-1 to TRBJ1-2; D gene uncertain. The V end was cut by 4 bases, the J end by 11 bases, with 17 bases between. The CDR3 consists of 13 residues. Germline V gene data show CDR1 as SGHAT and CDR2 as FQDESV (reference sequence). As DNA, the CDR3 is TGTGCCAGCAGCTCCAGTGGGAACTATTGTTACACCTTC. Translated, it gives CASSSSGNYCYTF.

A word on this clonotype: A read error is possible here, since a much larger clone lies one base away. V and J are TRBV6-6 and TRBJ1-6; D gene uncertain. The CDR3 covers 13 residues. The germline gives CDR1 MNHNY, CDR2 SVGAGI (reference sequence). CDR3 sequence (DNA): TGTGTCAGCAGTTACTCGAATAATTCACCCCTCCACTTT. Protein: CVSSYSNNSPLHF.

The chain links TRBV7-9 to TRBJ1-6; D ambiguous. There are 17 residues in the CDR3. In germline, CDR1 is SEHNR, CDR2 FQNEAQ (reference sequence). The V end was cut by 10 bases, the J end by 0 bases, with 19 bases between. Written as DNA, the CDR3 is TGTGCCAACAGTCTTGCCCACATGAGCTCCTATAATTCACCCCTCCACTTT. Its protein product is CANSLAHMSSYNSPLHF.

A remark on this clonotype: Mismatch with germline at one junction end may stem from a read error. The J gene is TRBJ2-1, the V gene TRBV12-3 or TRBV12-4, with 11 bases lining up with TRBD2. The CDR3 extends over 17 amino acids. The CDR3 loop reads CASSLRLAGISYNGQFF. CDR3 nucleotide sequence: TGTGCCAGCAGCCTAAGACTAGCGGGAATCTCCTATAATGGGCAGTTCTTC.

A note on this clonotype: One base away lies a much larger clone, so this may be a sequencing read error. A read error is likely, as this CDR3 ends without the conserved phenylalanine or tryptophan. The rearrangement joins TRBV12-3 or TRBV12-4 to TRBJ1-1, with D possibly TRBD1 on 5 matching bases. The CDR3 is 12 amino acids. Trimming took off 3 bases at V and 7 bases at J, with 9 bases between the two ends. The CDR3 nucleotides read TGTGCCAGCAGTTTTATGCAGGGTGAAGCTTTCCTT. This sequence encodes CASSFMQGEAFL.

As concerns this clonotype: The junction differs from germline at one of its ends, possibly a read error. The V call is TRBV4-1, the J call TRBJ2-4, with 9 positions matching TRBD2. The CDR3 is made up of 17 amino acids. Germline V gene data show CDR1 as MGHRA and CDR2 as YSYEKL. For the CDR3, the DNA is TGCACCAGCAGCCAAGAGGTAGCGGGAGTGACCAAAAACATTCAGTACTTC. Its protein is CTSSQEVAGVTKNIQYF.

This clonotype was found many times. This chain connects TRBV4-3 to TRBJ2-3; D gene uncertain. From germline, CDR1 is LGHNA and CDR2 YSLEER. This CDR3 spans 15 amino acids. V lost 0 bases, J lost 2 bases, and 9 bases lay in between. The CDR3 bases are TGCGCCAGCAGCCAAGATGCAATAGTCACAGATACGCAGTATTTT. It codes for CASSQDAIVTDTQYF.

This clonotype has just a few counts. Possible read error: a much larger clone is one base away. The rearrangement uses TRBV29-1 and TRBJ1-2; no clear D. Between the trimmed V and J ends, which lost 3 bases and 4 bases, there was a span of 9 bases. Germline V lookup: CDR1 SQVTM, CDR2 ANQGSEA. CDR3 length equals 12 residues. The CDR3, as DNA: TGCAGCGTTGAGGTCGGATCCTATGGCTACACCTTC. Protein: CSVEVGSYGYTF.

In regard to this clonotype: At one end the junction does not follow the germline gene, possibly because of a read error. The chain carries TRBV10-3 and TRBJ1-1; perhaps TRBD1 as D (5 bases). Germline-derived CDR1 and CDR2 are ENHRY and SYGVKD. The CDR3 has 14 residues. The CDR3 region is CVISPGRVGFTAFF. Written as DNA, the CDR3 is TGTGTCATCAGCCCGGGACGGGTGGGCTTTACGGCCTTCTTT.

This clonotype was recorded at least ten times. J is TRBJ2-1 and V is TRBV29-1, with 11 bases lining up with TRBD2. The CDR3 has 16 amino acids. V lost 2 bases, J lost 5 bases, and 8 bases stayed unmatched. Germline loops: CDR1 SQVTM, CDR2 ANQGSEA. CDR3 region: CSVESLAGGTNNEQFF. Written as DNA, the CDR3 is TGCAGCGTTGAATCTCTAGCGGGGGGAACCAACAATGAGCAGTTCTTC.

For this clonotype: This may stem from a read error, because a much larger clone lies one nucleotide away. The chain employs TRBV6-6 and TRBJ2-2; tentative D call: TRBD2 (5 bases). This CDR3 comprises 14 residues. Germline V gene lookup returns CDR1 MNHNY and CDR2 SVGAGI (reference sequence). The CDR3 loop is CASGQEMNTGELCF. The CDR3, as DNA: TGTGCCAGCGGTCAGGAGATGAACACCGGGGAGCTGTGTTTT.

Notes on this clonotype: Given a much more abundant clone one base away, this may be a read error. The rearrangement uses TRBV29-1 and TRBJ1-2; TRBD1 is a possible D gene (6 bases). The germline V gene has CDR1 SQVTM and CDR2 ANQGSEA. The CDR3 extends over 12 amino acids. This CDR3 reads CSAEDRYYGYTF. DNA of the CDR3: TGCAGCGCTGAAGACAGGTACTATGGCTACACCTTC.

The J gene is TRBJ2-3, the V gene TRBV11-2; D unclear. The V gene's germline CDR1 is SGHAT and CDR2 FQNNGV. The V gene lost 5 bases and the J gene lost 6 bases, with 12 bases spanning the gap. The CDR3 has 13 amino acids. CDR3 DNA sequence: TGTGCCAGCAGCCCCATCGGGTGGGATACGCAGTATTTT. Its translation is CASSPIGWDTQYF. The full variable domain, in which reference TRBV11-2 and TRBJ2-3 provide the parts outside the CDR3, is EAGVAQSPRYKIIEKRQSVAFWCNPISGHATLYWYQQILGQGPKLLIQFQNNGVVDDSQLPKDRFSAERLKGVDSTLKIQPAKLEDSAVYLCASSPIGWDTQYFGPGTRLTVL.

This clonotype was seen at least ten times. CDR3 loop: CASTTSRALAGGTTTDTQYF. The CDR3 DNA sequence: TGTGCCAGCACCACCTCCCGGGCACTAGCGGGAGGGACCACCACAGATACGCAGTATTTT. The chain joins TRBV4-2 to TRBJ2-3; 13 nucleotides agree with TRBD2. The CDR3 covers 20 residues. V trimming: 7 bases; J trimming: 2 bases; junction bases outside the gene matches: 18. The germline V gene encodes CDR1 LGHNA and CDR2 YNFKEQ.

Many counts were recorded for this clonotype. This rearrangement joins TRBV29-1 to TRBJ1-2, with D perhaps matching TRBD1 (5 bases). CDR3 length: 12 residues. V lost 3 bases to trimming and J lost 4 bases, with 9 bases between them. CDR1 and CDR2 from the germline V gene are SQVTM and ANQGSEA. The chain's CDR3 is CSVEQGSYGYTF. In DNA form, the CDR3 reads TGCAGCGTTGAGCAGGGTTCCTATGGCTACACCTTC. The full variable domain, completed using reference TRBV29-1 and TRBJ1-2, is SAVISQKPSRDICQRGTSLTIQCQVDSQVTMMFWYRQQPGQSLTLIATANQGSEATYESGFVIDKFPISRPNLTFSTLTVSNMSPEDSSIYLCSVEQGSYGYTFGSGTRLTVV.

The chain links TRBV6-2 or TRBV6-3 to TRBJ2-3; D is undetermined. Deletions cut 4 bases from V and 0 bases from J, with 17 bases between. CDR1 MNHEY and CDR2 SVGEGT come from the germline V gene. The CDR3 sequence is 17 residues long. The CDR3 sequence: CASSLLGLVVSTDTQYF. DNA for the CDR3: TGTGCCAGCAGTTTACTGGGATTAGTGGTTAGCACAGATACGCAGTATTTT.

This clonotype was picked up a small number of times. A junction end diverges from the germline sequence, so it may reflect a read error. The chain joins TRBV12-3 or TRBV12-4 to TRBJ1-4; 7 nucleotides agree with TRBD1. The length of the CDR3 is 13 residues. As DNA, the CDR3 is TGTGTCAGCAGTAGGGGGCTCGATGAAAAACTGTTTTTT. It specifies CVSSRGLDEKLFF.

This clonotype was detected many times. The chain joins TRBV12-3 or TRBV12-4 to TRBJ2-2; D remains unclear. V lost 7 bases, J lost 4 bases, and 19 bases lay in between. The CDR3 totals 16 residues. In nucleotides, the CDR3 is TGTGCCAGCACCCCACCCCTAGGCTCGGTCACCGGGGAGCTGTTTTTT. It is translated as CASTPPLGSVTGELFF.

The chain carries TRBV30 and TRBJ2-1; D is possibly TRBD2 (6 bases). Trimming left V 4 bases short and J 4 bases short, with 11 bases between. Germline V gene lookup returns CDR1 GTSNPN and CDR2 SVGIG (reference sequence). This CDR3 has 13 amino acids. CDR3: CAWKVGRYNEQFF. In DNA form, the CDR3 reads TGTGCCTGGAAGGTCGGGAGATACAATGAGCAGTTCTTC.

The genes are TRBV4-3 and TRBJ1-6, with TRBD1 matching 8 bases. This CDR3 spans 14 amino acids. The J segment lost 9 bases and the V segment lost 7 bases, leaving 8 bases of the junction unmatched. Germline values: CDR1 LGHNA, CDR2 YSLEER. The CDR3 reads CASKLDRGGSPLHF. CDR3 in DNA: TGCGCCAGCAAACTCGACAGGGGTGGTTCACCCCTCCACTTT.

About this clonotype: Sequence at one end of the junction differs from germline and may be a read error. This sequence joins TRBV29-1 and TRBJ1-2; no reliable D call. The CDR3 loop spans 12 amino acids. Germline V gene data show CDR1 as SQVTM and CDR2 as ANQGSEA. In nucleotides, the CDR3 is TGCAGCGTTGATATAGGAATCTATGGCTACGCCTTC. Residues: CSVDIGIYGYAF.

Note on this clonotype: At one end the junction does not follow the germline gene, possibly because of a read error. The gene calls are TRBV11-2 and TRBJ2-3; maybe TRBD2 (5 bases). The CDR3 spans 14 residues. CDR1 is SGHAT, CDR2 FQNNGV, per germline. The CDR3 region has the DNA TGTGCCAGTAGCTTTAGCGCAAGCACAGATATGCAGTATTTT. This encodes CASSFSASTDMQYF.

This clonotype was seen a handful of times. The chain has TRBV6-5 and TRBJ2-1; 9 bases align to TRBD1. The CDR3 consists of 15 residues. The V segment lost 2 bases and the J segment 8 bases; nucleotides outside the gene matches: 7. CDR1 is MNHEY, CDR2 SVGAGI, per germline. The CDR3 nucleotides read TGTGCCAGCAGTTACCCCGGACAGGGGATGGATGAGCAGTTCTTC. Its translation: CASSYPGQGMDEQFF.

A word on this clonotype: A much larger clonotype is one base distant, so this may be a read error. This sequence joins TRBV11-2 and TRBJ2-1, with TRBD1 matching over 10 bases. The CDR3 is made up of 16 amino acids. Unmatched junction bases numbered 9, after V lost 4 bases and J lost 6 bases. The V gene's germline CDR1 is SGHAT and CDR2 FQNNGV. This CDR3 reads CASSSLSGQGPNEQFF. CDR3 DNA: TGTGCCAGCAGCTCACTGTCGGGACAGGGGCCCAATGAGCAGTTCTTC.

The chain combines TRBV10-3 with TRBJ1-2; D gene uncertain. Per the germline V gene, CDR1 is ENHRY and CDR2 is SYGVKD. The length of the CDR3 is 15 residues. Deletions cut 3 bases from V and 6 bases from J, with 17 bases between. The DNA for the CDR3 is TGTGCCATCAGTGATCTAGGCGGGTCAAATAATGGCTACACCTTC. Protein: CAISDLGGSNNGYTF.

For this clonotype: The junction does not match germline at one end; this may be a read error. The CDR3 DNA sequence: TGCGCCAGCAGTGAAGCCAGGGGTTATCAAGAGACCCAGTACTTC. Translating it yields CASSEARGYQETQYF. This chain links TRBV25-1 with TRBJ2-5, with a tentative D call TRBD1 (6 bases). Germline V gene sequence: CDR1 MGHDK, CDR2 SYGVNS. This CDR3 contains 15 residues.

On this clonotype: A junction boundary mismatches the germline segment, possibly from a read error. The gene calls are TRBV4-1 and TRBJ2-3; maybe TRBD1 (6 bases). CDR3 size: 14 residues. Per germline, CDR1 MGHRA and CDR2 YSYEKL. The CDR3 is CASNAQGDTNTQYF. The CDR3 DNA is TGCGCCAGCAACGCACAGGGAGACACAAATACGCAGTATTTT.